Listed here are 27 T cell receptor beta chains from one sample, sequenced in a study of CD8 T cell repertoires and HIV-1 epitope variants. Libraries were prepared by immunoSEQ multiplex PCR; TCRdb keeps only in-frame clonotypes and omits some of them. The table records some 5,200 clones, roughly two thirds of them present only once. Their specific antigens are unknown. Sequenced sample: cultured CD8+ T cells derived from PBMCs. These receptors were taken from a male donor with HIV.

J is TRBJ1-5 and V is TRBV28, with D hard to call. Germline V lookup: CDR1 MDHEN, CDR2 SYDVKM. The CDR3 loop spans 17 amino acids. The ends were cut back, 7 bases at V and 0 bases at J, with 19 bases in the middle. The DNA of the CDR3 is TGTGCCAGCAATTCGGACGCCTGGCCCTATAGCAATCAGCCCCAGCATTTT. It specifies CASNSDAWPYSNQPQHF.

The rearrangement links TRBV7-9 to TRBJ1-1, with a possible D match to TRBD1 (5 bases). CDR3 size: 12 residues. V gave up 5 bases and J gave up 8 bases, with 12 bases separating them. Germline CDR1 reads SEHNR; CDR2 reads FQNEAQ (reference sequence). CDR3 protein: CASSLRGTEAFF. The CDR3 coding sequence is TGTGCCAGCAGCCTGAGGGGAACCGAAGCTTTCTTT.

In its sample, this clone was seen once. The rearrangement joins TRBV13 to TRBJ1-6, with 10 bases fitting TRBD1. Germline lookup yields CDR1 PRHDT and CDR2 FYEKMQ (reference sequence). The CDR3 spans 15 residues. The J segment lost 13 bases and the V segment lost 5 bases, leaving 11 bases of the junction unmatched. For the CDR3, the DNA is TGTGCCAGCAGCGGTACCGGGACAGGGGAGTTGCCCCTCCACTTT. It is translated as CASSGTGTGELPLHF.

The rearrangement links TRBV28 to TRBJ2-7; a weak D match, TRBD1 (5 bases). The V end was cut by 3 bases, the J end by 5 bases, with 29 bases between. Looked up from germline, CDR1 is MDHEN and CDR2 is SYDVKM. This CDR3 comprises 19 residues. The CDR3, as DNA: TGTGCCAGCAGTTTCCCCACCCCAGGCGGAAGGGGTCCCATGCACGAGCAGTACTTC. It encodes CASSFPTPGGRGPMHEQYF.

This clone rates as hyperexpanded. CDR3 sequence reads: CATSRDRGTQVYGYTF. The CDR3 DNA is TGTGCCACCAGCAGAGATCGGGGGACCCAGGTCTATGGCTACACCTTC. This chain links TRBV15 with TRBJ1-2; TRBD1 might be the D (5 bases). The CDR3 length is 16 residues. V lost 0 bases and J lost 4, with 15 bases in between. CDR1 and CDR2 (germline): LNHNV, YYDKDF (reference sequence).

J is TRBJ2-4 and V is TRBV21-1; the table's D call, TRBD2, was not checked against the DNA. TRBV21-1 is flagged as a pseudogene. CDR3 length equals 17 residues. The CDR3 region is CASRMAVAQQRKNIQYF. The CDR3 DNA is TGTGCCAGCAGGATGGCAGTAGCTCAGCAAAGAAAAAACATTCAGTACTTC.

The chain is built from TRBV19 and TRBJ1-2; D uncertain. The CDR3 is 15 residues long. Germline CDR1 LNHDA, CDR2 SQIVND (reference sequence). Trimming stripped 5 bases from V and 4 bases from J, with 17 bases between. CDR3 residues: CASSPQTGLGYGYTF. CDR3 DNA sequence: TGTGCCAGTAGTCCCCAGACCGGCCTGGGCTATGGCTACACCTTC.

The rearrangement links TRBV13 to TRBJ2-1; D may match TRBD1 or TRBD2 (5 bases each). V shed 4 bases and J shed 10 bases, with 17 bases lying between them. In germline, CDR1 is PRHDT, CDR2 FYEKMQ (reference sequence). The CDR3 contains 14 residues. The CDR3 sequence is CASSSGLRKGEQFF. The CDR3 region has the DNA TGTGCCAGCAGCTCCGGACTTCGGAAGGGGGAGCAGTTCTTC.

The rearrangement joins TRBV4-3 to TRBJ1-6, with D perhaps TRBD1 (6 bases). The CDR3 has 14 residues. Per the germline V gene, CDR1 is LGHNA and CDR2 is YSLEER. The V and J ends lost 0 bases and 10 bases respectively, with 10 bases between them. The CDR3 DNA sequence: TGCGCCAGCAGCCAAGATGGACAGATATCACCCCTCCACTTT. It yields the protein CASSQDGQISPLHF.

This clone was seen more than once but under ten times. As DNA, the CDR3 is TGTGCCACTACCCTTGGGACGTACACCTTC. This encodes CATTLGTYTF. The chain uses TRBV28 and TRBJ1-2; possibly TRBD1 for D (5 bases). Germline lookup yields CDR1 MDHEN and CDR2 SYDVKM. CDR3 length: 10 amino acids. V was pared by 10 bases and J by 11 bases, with 14 bases between.

V and J are TRBV6-5 and TRBJ2-3, with D unclear. CDR3 size: 16 residues. The V end lost 0 bases, the J end lost 4 bases, and 14 bases lay between the germline ends. The germline V gene has CDR1 MNHEY and CDR2 SVGAGI. This chain's CDR3 is CASSYSGASPADTQYF. CDR3 nucleotides: TGTGCCAGCAGTTACTCAGGCGCCTCCCCGGCAGATACGCAGTATTTT.

The chain combines TRBV7-2 with TRBJ2-7, with D hard to call. V dropped 2 bases and J dropped 3 bases, with 17 bases sitting between them. Germline assignment: CDR1 SGHTA and CDR2 FQGNSA. CDR3 size: 16 residues. In DNA form, the CDR3 reads TGTGCCAGCAGCTTATTAGGTTTGGAAAGGTTCTACGAGCAGTACTTC. This encodes CASSLLGLERFYEQYF.

The sample holds a few counts of this clone. The J gene is TRBJ2-7, the V gene TRBV28; 11 positions agree with TRBD1. Germline CDR1 is MDHEN and CDR2 is SYDVKM. V shed 7 bases, J shed 2 bases, and the junction held 4 bases outside the gene matches. The CDR3 consists of 14 residues. The CDR3 region is CASNPGQGAYEQYF. CDR3 bases: TGTGCCAGCAATCCGGGACAGGGGGCCTACGAGCAGTACTTC. Together with reference TRBV28 and TRBJ2-7, the CDR3 gives the full variable domain: DVKVTQSSRYLVKRTGEKVFLECVQDMDHENMFWYRQDPGLGLRLIYFSYDVKMKEKGDIPEGYSVSREKKERFSLILESASTNQTSMYLCASNPGQGAYEQYFGPGTRLTVT.

The gene calls are TRBV4-2 and TRBJ2-1; 9 bases map to TRBD2. The CDR3 runs 16 residues. Germline V gene data show CDR1 as LGHNA and CDR2 as YNFKEQ. The ends lost 0 bases at V and 4 bases at J; junction bases unmatched: 4. The CDR3: CASSQESGGLYNEQFF. CDR3 DNA sequence: TGTGCCAGCAGCCAAGAAAGCGGGGGGCTATACAATGAGCAGTTCTTC.

In this sample, this clone turned up a few times. J is TRBJ2-3 and V is TRBV7-9; the D gene is possibly TRBD2 (6 bases). The CDR3 runs 12 residues. CDR1 SEHNR and CDR2 FQNEAQ come from the germline V gene (reference sequence). V was cut by 1 base and J by 7 bases, with 6 bases left in between. The CDR3 sequence is CASSLGDYTQYF. In DNA, the CDR3 is TGTGCCAGCAGCTTAGGGGACTATACGCAGTATTTT.

This chain uses TRBV19 with TRBJ2-7; TRBD2 is a possible D gene (6 bases). Trimming cost V 4 bases and J 6 bases, with 13 bases left between them. The CDR3 is 13 residues long. CDR1 and CDR2 from the germline V gene are LNHDA and SQIVND (reference sequence). The CDR3 is CASSTYPGLEQYF. The CDR3 region has the DNA TGTGCCAGTAGTACCTATCCGGGACTCGAGCAGTACTTC.

In its sample, this clone was seen a few times. The V and J genes are TRBV7-9 and TRBJ1-1, with a tentative D call TRBD1 (5 bases). CDR3 length equals 13 residues. Germline V gene lookup returns CDR1 SEHNR and CDR2 FQNEAQ (reference sequence). The V end was cut by 4 bases, the J end by 4 bases, with 10 bases between. CDR3 amino acids: CASSYVGGTEAFF. CDR3 coding DNA: TGTGCCAGCAGCTACGTTGGGGGCACTGAAGCTTTCTTT.

This chain's CDR3 is CASSTNFDRADYGYTF. CDR3 nucleotides: TGCGCCAGCAGCACAAACTTCGACAGGGCTGACTATGGCTACACCTTC. This rearrangement joins TRBV5-1 to TRBJ1-2, with 7 nucleotides matching TRBD1. This CDR3 contains 16 residues. Germline-derived CDR1 and CDR2 are SGHRS and YFSETQ. The junction had 12 bases not matched to a gene; V was cut back by 4 bases and J by 3 bases. The whole variable domain, filled in from reference TRBV5-1 and TRBJ1-2, reads KAGVTQTPRYLIKTRGQQVTLSCSPISGHRSVSWYQQTPGQGLQFLFEYFSETQRNKGNFPGRFSGRQFSNSRSEMNVSTLELGDSALYLCASSTNFDRADYGYTFGSGTRLTVV.

The V gene is TRBV4-2, the J gene TRBJ1-2; 7 bases map to TRBD1. V shed 1 base and J 4 bases; nucleotides not matched to a gene: 3. This CDR3 has 14 residues. Germline V gene sequence: CDR1 LGHNA, CDR2 YNFKEQ. The CDR3 region is CASSQVRDSYGYTF. The CDR3 bases are TGTGCCAGCAGCCAAGTGAGGGACAGCTATGGCTACACCTTC.

The chain recombines TRBV27 with TRBJ2-2; TRBD2 aligns across 10 bases. Germline values: CDR1 MNHEY, CDR2 SMNVEV (reference sequence). The CDR3 loop spans 14 amino acids. Trimming took 9 bases from V and 5 from J; bases not matched to a gene: 6. CDR3 DNA sequence: TGTGCCAGTGAGCCTAGCGGGAGAACCGGGGAGCTGTTTTTT. Protein product: CASEPSGRTGELFF.

This chain links TRBV29-1 with TRBJ2-1, with 14 bases matching TRBD2. J gave up 3 bases and V 8 bases, and 9 bases lay outside the gene matches. The CDR3 is made up of 16 amino acids. CDR1 and CDR2 from the germline V gene are SQVTM and ANQGSEA. The CDR3 nucleotides read TGCAGCTTAATGACTAGCGGGAGGGCTTACTACAATGAGCAGTTCTTC. It encodes CSLMTSGRAYYNEQFF.

This chain links TRBV5-1 with TRBJ2-1, with TRBD2 matching 7 bases. V shed 3 bases, J shed 0 bases, and the junction held 3 bases outside the gene matches. The germline CDR1 and CDR2 sequences are SGHRS and YFSETQ. This CDR3 comprises 15 residues. The CDR3 DNA is TGCGCCAGCAGCTGGGAGCGGGGCTCCTACAATGAGCAGTTCTTC. Protein product: CASSWERGSYNEQFF.

V gene TRBV19 combines with J gene TRBJ2-2, with TRBD2 identical over 14 bases. Germline V CDR1 and CDR2: LNHDA, SQIVND (reference sequence). Trimming cost V 5 bases and J 2 bases; bases outside gene matches: 7. The CDR3 is made up of 18 amino acids. DNA of the CDR3: TGTGCCAGTAGTGTGGGACTAGCGGGGGCCCTTAACACCGGGGAGCTGTTTTTT. Amino acids: CASSVGLAGALNTGELFF.

This chain joins TRBV28 and TRBJ2-7; 7 nucleotides match TRBD1. The CDR3 is 15 residues long. Trimming removed 1 base from V and 2 bases from J; junction bases left unmatched: 5. Germline CDR1 is MDHEN and CDR2 is SYDVKM. In DNA form, the CDR3 reads TGTGCCAGCAGTTTATATCGCGACAGGGCCTACGAGCAGTACTTC. It is translated as CASSLYRDRAYEQYF.

The chain couples TRBV28 to TRBJ1-1; D is uncertain. Germline CDR1 reads MDHEN; CDR2 reads SYDVKM. Between the trimmed V and J ends, which lost 4 bases and 1 base, there was a span of 10 bases. This CDR3 is built from 14 residues. As DNA, the CDR3 is TGTGCCAGCAGTTCTTTTATAGGGAACACTGAAGCTTTCTTT. It specifies CASSSFIGNTEAFF.

This clone has a handful of counts. The rearrangement links TRBV10-3 to TRBJ1-6; 11 positions match TRBD1. Germline V CDR1 and CDR2: ENHRY, SYGVKD. Trimming at V came to 0 bases and at J to 3 bases, leaving 1 base not matched to a gene. The CDR3 spans 17 residues. The CDR3, as DNA: TGTGCCATCAGTGAGTCTGGGACAGGGGGCTATAATTCACCCCTCCACTTT. Its translation: CAISESGTGGYNSPLHF.

J is TRBJ1-2 and V is TRBV7-3; 8 positions agree with TRBD1. The germline V gene encodes CDR1 SGHTA and CDR2 FQGTGA. With V trimmed by 5 bases and J by 2 bases, 1 base remained unmatched. CDR3 length: 13 residues. The CDR3 DNA sequence: TGTGCCAGCAGCCGGGACAGGAACTATGGCTACACCTTC. Its translation: CASSRDRNYGYTF.